The 15 T cell receptor beta chains in this list originate from one sample, sequenced in a study of shared clonotypes between healthy human individuals. As defined, naive CD8 cells were CD45RO-negative and positively selected for CCR7, with terminally differentiated effector memory CD45RA+ cells excluded. TCRdb's table, derived via immunoSEQ multiplex PCR, lists solely in-frame clones and lacks some. The repertoire holds about 820,000 clones, with roughly 92% as singletons. Source material: naive CD8+ T cells sorted from blood. All receptors come from a young man in good health.

The chain carries TRBV4-3 and TRBJ1-3; D unclear. The CDR3 extends over 16 amino acids. Germline CDR1 reads LGHNA; CDR2 reads YSLEER. Trimming removed 3 bases at V and 2 bases at J, with 14 bases between. CDR3 in DNA: TGCGCCAGCAGCCACCTCACAGAAAATCCTGGAAACACCATATATTTT. Translation gives CASSHLTENPGNTIYF.

In this sample, this clone turned up once. This rearrangement joins TRBV4-1 to TRBJ2-3; D is uncertain. Trimming removed 2 bases at V and 0 bases at J, with 9 bases between. Germline CDR1 is MGHRA and CDR2 is YSYEKL. The CDR3 sequence is 15 residues long. CDR3 region: CASSQRSSSTDTQYF. CDR3 sequence (DNA): TGCGCCAGCAGCCAAAGGAGTTCCAGCACAGATACGCAGTATTTT.

J is TRBJ1-1 and V is TRBV4-1, with 9 bases matching TRBD1. V lost 0 bases, J lost 1 base, and 3 bases stayed unmatched. CDR1 and CDR2 from the germline V gene are MGHRA and YSYEKL. The CDR3 is 16 residues long. CDR3: CASSQETGGRNTEAFF. CDR3 nucleotide sequence: TGCGCCAGCAGCCAAGAGACAGGGGGTAGGAACACTGAAGCTTTCTTT.

The chain joins TRBV11-2 to TRBJ1-4; D is unresolved. The CDR3 has 16 amino acids. Germline V CDR1 and CDR2: SGHAT, FQNNGV. The V gene lost 1 base and the J gene lost 4 bases, with 13 bases spanning the gap. The CDR3 DNA follows: TGTGCCAGCAGCTTAGGGTACAGAAGCCTTAATGAAAAACTGTTTTTT. It specifies CASSLGYRSLNEKLFF.

V is TRBV19 and J is TRBJ1-1; perhaps TRBD1 as D (5 bases). Germline V CDR1 and CDR2: LNHDA, SQIVND (reference sequence). V dropped 1 base and J dropped 2 bases, with 14 bases sitting between them. There are 16 residues in the CDR3. The CDR3 loop reads CASSIGWGTLNTEAFF. The DNA for the CDR3 is TGTGCCAGTAGTATAGGATGGGGGACCCTCAACACTGAAGCTTTCTTT.

The gene calls are TRBV7-9 and TRBJ2-7; 8 bases line up with TRBD1. The CDR3 runs 13 residues. Trimming cost V 6 bases and J 5 bases; bases outside gene matches: 6. Germline CDR1 reads SEHNR; CDR2 reads FQNEAQ (reference sequence). This CDR3 is CASRDRVDHEQYF. The CDR3 bases are TGTGCCAGCAGGGACAGGGTAGACCACGAGCAGTACTTC.

This chain links TRBV27 with TRBJ1-2, with D possibly TRBD1 on 5 matching bases. In germline, CDR1 is MNHEY, CDR2 SMNVEV (reference sequence). V lost 2 bases and J 6 bases, leaving 16 bases between the germline ends. CDR3 size: 15 residues. CDR3 residues: CASSLGREGRNGYTF. The CDR3 DNA follows: TGTGCCAGCAGTTTAGGCCGGGAGGGACGAAATGGCTACACCTTC.

V is TRBV14 and J is TRBJ2-1, with D perhaps TRBD2 (5 bases). This CDR3 is built from 12 residues. The V and J ends lost 4 bases and 5 bases respectively, with 6 bases between them. Germline CDR1 and CDR2: SGHDN and FVKESK. CDR3 sequence reads: CASSPGNNEQFF. The CDR3 region has the DNA TGTGCCAGCAGCCCCGGGAACAATGAGCAGTTCTTC.

The chain carries TRBV18 and TRBJ1-5, with a weak D call TRBD1 (6 bases). Germline V CDR1 and CDR2: KGHSH, LQKENI. The CDR3 contains 18 residues. V shed 0 bases and J shed 3 bases, with 18 bases lying between them. CDR3 sequence (DNA): TGTGCCAGCTCACCACCGCGGGACATACGTTTAGACAATCAGCCCCAGCATTTT. Its translation is CASSPPRDIRLDNQPQHF. The full variable domain, its missing parts supplied by reference TRBV18 and TRBJ1-5, is NAGVMQNPRHLVRRRGQEARLRCSPMKGHSHVYWYRQLPEEGLKFMVYLQKENIIDESGMPKERFSAEFPKEGPSILRIQQVVRGDSAAYFCASSPPRDIRLDNQPQHFGDGTRLSIL.

This clone was seen only once. The V and J genes are TRBV5-1 and TRBJ2-3; D is possibly TRBD1 or TRBD2 (6 bases each). V shed 0 bases and J shed 1 base, with 12 bases lying between them. Per the germline V gene, CDR1 is SGHRS and CDR2 is YFSETQ. This CDR3 spans 16 amino acids. The CDR3 reads CASSLEGEAGTDTQYF. The CDR3 region has the DNA TGCGCCAGCAGCTTGGAGGGGGAGGCAGGCACAGATACGCAGTATTTT. Full variable domain (remainder filled in from reference TRBV5-1 and TRBJ2-3): KAGVTQTPRYLIKTRGQQVTLSCSPISGHRSVSWYQQTPGQGLQFLFEYFSETQRNKGNFPGRFSGRQFSNSRSEMNVSTLELGDSALYLCASSLEGEAGTDTQYFGPGTRLTVL.

In DNA form, the CDR3 reads TGTGCCAGTAGTATCGGAGGGGAGGGCAGCCAGCCCCAGCATTTT. Its protein product is CASSIGGEGSQPQHF. The rearrangement joins TRBV19 to TRBJ1-5; D is perhaps TRBD1 (5 bases). The V end lost 3 bases, the J end lost 7 bases, and 16 bases lay between the germline ends. In germline, CDR1 is LNHDA, CDR2 SQIVND (reference sequence). The CDR3 length is 15 residues.

In the case of this clone: A read error is likely here: a far larger clone is one base away. Other DNA variants within this sample encode the same CDR3. V and J are TRBV7-2 and TRBJ1-5; a weak D match, TRBD1 (6 bases). Germline-derived CDR1 and CDR2 are SGHTA and FQGNSA. V dropped 5 bases and J dropped 3 bases, with 17 bases sitting between them. The CDR3 spans 16 residues. The CDR3 here is CASSLVGQGINQPQHF. As DNA, the CDR3 is TGTGCCAGCAGCCTAGTAGGGCAGGGGATCAATCAGCCCCAGCATTTT.

V and J are TRBV6-5 and TRBJ1-1, with D tentatively TRBD1 (5 bases). V dropped 5 bases and J dropped 3 bases, with 16 bases sitting between them. CDR3 length: 15 amino acids. The germline V gene has CDR1 MNHEY and CDR2 SVGAGI. CDR3 sequence (DNA): TGTGCCAGCAGTCTGGCCCCGGGGGGGTACACTGAAGCTTTCTTT. Amino acid sequence: CASSLAPGGYTEAFF.

The CDR3 nucleotides read TGTGCCAGCAGCGCCGCGACTAGCGGAAAAAAATACAATGAGCAGTTCTTC. The encoded protein is CASSAATSGKKYNEQFF. The chain is built from TRBV9 and TRBJ2-1; 9 nucleotides align to TRBD2. V shed 3 bases and J 4 bases; nucleotides not matched to a gene: 11. Per germline, CDR1 SGDLS and CDR2 YYNGEE. The CDR3 is made up of 17 amino acids. Using reference TRBV9 and TRBJ2-1 for the parts outside the CDR3, the full variable domain is DSGVTQTPKHLITATGQRVTLRCSPRSGDLSVYWYQQSLDQGLQFLIQYYNGEERAKGNILERFSAQQFPDLHSELNLSSLELGDSALYFCASSAATSGKKYNEQFFGPGTRLTVL.

The chain has TRBV5-1 and TRBJ2-7; D unclear. The CDR3 has 11 residues. The germline V gene encodes CDR1 SGHRS and CDR2 YFSETQ. V was shortened by 0 bases and J by 5 bases, with 3 bases between the two germline ends. The CDR3: CASSLADEQYF. CDR3 sequence (DNA): TGCGCCAGCAGCTTGGCGGACGAGCAGTACTTC.